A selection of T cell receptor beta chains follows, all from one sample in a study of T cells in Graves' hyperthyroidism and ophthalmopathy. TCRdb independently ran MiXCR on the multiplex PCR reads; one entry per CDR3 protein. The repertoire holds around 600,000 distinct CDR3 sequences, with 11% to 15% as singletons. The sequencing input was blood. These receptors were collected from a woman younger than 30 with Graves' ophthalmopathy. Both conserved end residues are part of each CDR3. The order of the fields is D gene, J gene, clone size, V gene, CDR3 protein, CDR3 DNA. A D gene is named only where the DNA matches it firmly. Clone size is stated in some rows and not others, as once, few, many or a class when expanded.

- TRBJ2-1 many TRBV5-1 CASRERQDNEQFF TGCGCCAGCAGGGAGCGACAGGACAATGAGCAGTTCTTC
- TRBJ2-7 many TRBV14 CASRLQGSVEQYF TGTGCCAGCAGACTACAGGGATCGGTCGAGCAGTACTTC
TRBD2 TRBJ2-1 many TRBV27 CASYGLAGMSYNEQFF TGTGCCAGCTATGGACTAGCGGGAATGTCCTACAATGAGCAGTTCTTC
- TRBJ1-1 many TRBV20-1 CSAVRAMNTEAFF TGCAGTGCGGTCAGGGCAATGAACACTGAAGCTTTCTTT
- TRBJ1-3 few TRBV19 CASRVGWRRSSGNTIYF TGTGCCAGTAGGGTCGGATGGCGCCGTAGCTCTGGAAACACCATATATTTT
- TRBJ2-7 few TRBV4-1 CASSQEPKEGIYEQYF TGCGCCAGCAGCCAAGAACCCAAGGAGGGAATCTACGAGCAGTACTTC
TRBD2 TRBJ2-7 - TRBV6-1 CASKRIAGGHEQYF TGTGCCAGCAAGAGGATAGCGGGAGGGCACGAGCAGTACTTC
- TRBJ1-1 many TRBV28 CASRAPGAGTEAFF TGTGCCAGCAGAGCCCCGGGGGCGGGCACTGAAGCTTTCTTT
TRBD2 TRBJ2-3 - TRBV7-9 CASSVAGLATSTDTQYF TGTGCCAGCAGCGTAGCTGGACTAGCGACTAGCACAGATACGCAGTATTTT
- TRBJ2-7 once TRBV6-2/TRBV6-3 CASFVKGGHGQYF TGTGCCAGCTTTGTCAAGGGAGGTCACGGGCAGTACTTC
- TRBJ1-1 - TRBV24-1 CATSRGEILYCLGDTEAFF TGTGCCACCAGCCGGGGAGAGATTCTTTACTGTTTAGGGGACACTGAAGCTTTCTTT
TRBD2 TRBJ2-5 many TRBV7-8 CASSSTPGLAGRVTQYF TGTGCCAGCAGCTCAACACCGGGACTAGCGGGAAGGGTGACCCAGTACTTC
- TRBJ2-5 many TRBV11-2 CASSLVELRTQYF TGTGCCAGCAGCTTAGTAGAGTTGAGGACCCAGTACTTC
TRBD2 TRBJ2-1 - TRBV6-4 CASSAGGSHNEQFF TGTGCCAGCAGTGCGGGAGGGAGCCACAATGAGCAGTTCTTC
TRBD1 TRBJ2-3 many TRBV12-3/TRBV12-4 CASTRPGQGADTQYF TGTGCCAGCACCCGACCTGGACAGGGCGCAGATACGCAGTATTTT
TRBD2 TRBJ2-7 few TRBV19 CASSLTGTSPYEQYF TGTGCCAGTAGTCTTACCGGGACTAGTCCCTACGAGCAGTACTTC
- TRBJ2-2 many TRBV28 CASRRLDGGTGELFF TGTGCCAGCAGACGCCTAGACGGCGGCACCGGGGAGCTGTTTTTT
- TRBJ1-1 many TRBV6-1 CASSFTSGTFETFF TGTGCCAGCAGTTTCACATCAGGGACATTTGAGACTTTCTTT
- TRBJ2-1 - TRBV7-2 CASSFSRSSYNEQFF TGTGCCAGCAGCTTTAGTAGAAGCTCCTACAATGAGCAGTTCTTC
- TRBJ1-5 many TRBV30 CAWSTESNQPQHF TGTGCCTGGAGTACTGAGAGCAATCAGCCCCAGCATTTT
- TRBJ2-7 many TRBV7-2 CASSLVAATTYEQYF TGTGCCAGCAGCTTAGTGGCGGCGACTACCTACGAGCAGTACTTC
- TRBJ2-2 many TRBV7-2 CASSLRPVELGAGELFF TGTGCCAGCAGCTTAAGGCCAGTCGAGCTCGGAGCCGGGGAGCTGTTTTTT
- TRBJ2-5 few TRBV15 CATSRDRASGETQYF TGTGCCACCAGCAGAGATCGGGCCAGCGGGGAGACCCAGTACTTC
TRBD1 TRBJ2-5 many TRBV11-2 CASSLRDRAKNETQYF TGTGCCAGCAGCTTAAGGGACAGGGCGAAGAACGAGACCCAGTACTTC
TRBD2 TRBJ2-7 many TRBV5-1 CASSSPSGAGGPYEQYF TGCGCCAGCAGCTCCCCATCGGGGGCGGGAGGGCCCTACGAGCAGTACTTC
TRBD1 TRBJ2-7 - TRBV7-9 CASSITGGTGLYEQYF TGTGCCAGCAGCATTACCGGAGGGACAGGCTTGTACGAGCAGTACTTC
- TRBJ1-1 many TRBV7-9 CASSNRAVTEAFF TGTGCCAGCAGCAACAGGGCCGTCACTGAAGCTTTCTTT
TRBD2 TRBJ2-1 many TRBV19 CASSIGIGLAGYSYNEQFF TGTGCCAGTAGTATAGGGATTGGACTAGCGGGATACTCCTACAATGAGCAGTTCTTC
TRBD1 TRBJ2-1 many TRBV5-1 CASSLGGQGHNEQFF TGCGCCAGCAGCTTGGGTGGACAGGGCCACAATGAGCAGTTCTTC
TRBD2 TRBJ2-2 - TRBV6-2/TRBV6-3 CASSSSGRATLGELFF TGTGCCAGCAGTTCAAGCGGGAGGGCCACACTCGGGGAGCTGTTTTTT
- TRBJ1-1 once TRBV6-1 CASSEAPAGPNTEAFF TGTGCCAGCAGTGAAGCGCCAGCAGGGCCGAACACTGAAGCTTTCTTT
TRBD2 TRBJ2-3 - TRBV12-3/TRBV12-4 CASTSTSGYTDTQYF TGTGCCAGCACTTCGACTAGCGGATACACAGATACGCAGTATTTT
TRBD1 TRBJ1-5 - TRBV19 CASSSGTGWDQPQHF TGTGCCAGTAGTTCGGGGACAGGGTGGGATCAGCCCCAGCATTTT
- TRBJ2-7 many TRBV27 CASSLMVGPRNEQYF TGTGCCAGCAGTCTCATGGTGGGGCCTCGAAACGAGCAGTACTTC
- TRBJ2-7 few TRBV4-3 CASSQDTRTWTYEQYF TGCGCCAGCAGCCAAGATACCAGGACCTGGACCTACGAGCAGTACTTC
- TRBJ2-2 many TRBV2 CASSDGESAGELFF TGTGCCAGCAGTGACGGGGAAAGCGCCGGGGAGCTGTTTTTT
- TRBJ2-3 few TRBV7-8 CASSQEGAGTQLSTDTQYF TGTGCCAGCAGCCAAGAGGGGGCGGGAACACAATTGAGCACAGATACGCAGTATTTT
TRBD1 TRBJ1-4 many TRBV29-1 CSVASGTVVNEKLFF TGCAGCGTTGCCTCTGGGACAGTAGTTAATGAAAAACTGTTTTTT
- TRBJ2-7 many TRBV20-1 CSPASSYEQYF TGCAGTCCGGCATCCTCCTACGAGCAGTACTTC
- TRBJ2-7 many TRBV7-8 CASSLIPVSYEQYF TGTGCCAGCAGCTTAATTCCAGTGTCCTACGAGCAGTACTTC
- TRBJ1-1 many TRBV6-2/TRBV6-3 CASLPRAGNEAFF TGTGCCAGCCTTCCCAGGGCAGGGAATGAAGCTTTCTTT
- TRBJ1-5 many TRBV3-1 CASSDDRGSQPQHF TGTGCCAGCAGCGACGACCGCGGGTCTCAGCCCCAGCATTTT
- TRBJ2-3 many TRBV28 CASSSSGLLSGISTDTQYF TGTGCCAGCAGTTCCTCGGGGCTCTTATCGGGGATTTCCACAGATACGCAGTATTTT
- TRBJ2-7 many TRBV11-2 CASSLGPGRGGYEQYF TGTGCCAGCAGCTTAGGCCCGGGCAGGGGGGGATACGAGCAGTACTTC
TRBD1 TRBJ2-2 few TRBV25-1 CASSERTGNTGELFF TGTGCCAGCAGTGAGCGGACAGGGAACACCGGGGAGCTGTTTTTT
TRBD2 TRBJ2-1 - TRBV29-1 CSVEDRFGKREGNEQFF TGCAGCGTTGAAGATCGTTTCGGAAAGCGGGAGGGCAATGAGCAGTTCTTC
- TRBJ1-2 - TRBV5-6 CASSSEGEAYGYTF TGTGCCAGCAGCTCAGAGGGGGAGGCCTATGGCTACACCTTC
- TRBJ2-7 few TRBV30 CAWKRRGANEQYF TGTGCCTGGAAACGGAGGGGGGCGAACGAGCAGTACTTC
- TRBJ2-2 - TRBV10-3 CAISEPPVGELFF TGTGCCATCAGTGAGCCCCCGGTCGGGGAGCTGTTTTTT
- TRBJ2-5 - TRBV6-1 CASSGHLEETQYF TGTGCCAGCAGTGGGCACCTTGAAGAGACCCAGTACTTC
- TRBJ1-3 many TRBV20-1 CSARGRAGNTIYF TGCAGTGCTAGAGGGCGAGCCGGAAACACCATATATTTT
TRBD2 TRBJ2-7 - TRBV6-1 CASRSSGGTYEQYF TGTGCCAGCAGGTCTAGCGGGGGAACCTACGAGCAGTACTTC
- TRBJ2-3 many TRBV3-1 CASNPDFCGTDTQYF TGTGCCAGCAACCCTGACTTTTGTGGCACAGATACGCAGTATTTT